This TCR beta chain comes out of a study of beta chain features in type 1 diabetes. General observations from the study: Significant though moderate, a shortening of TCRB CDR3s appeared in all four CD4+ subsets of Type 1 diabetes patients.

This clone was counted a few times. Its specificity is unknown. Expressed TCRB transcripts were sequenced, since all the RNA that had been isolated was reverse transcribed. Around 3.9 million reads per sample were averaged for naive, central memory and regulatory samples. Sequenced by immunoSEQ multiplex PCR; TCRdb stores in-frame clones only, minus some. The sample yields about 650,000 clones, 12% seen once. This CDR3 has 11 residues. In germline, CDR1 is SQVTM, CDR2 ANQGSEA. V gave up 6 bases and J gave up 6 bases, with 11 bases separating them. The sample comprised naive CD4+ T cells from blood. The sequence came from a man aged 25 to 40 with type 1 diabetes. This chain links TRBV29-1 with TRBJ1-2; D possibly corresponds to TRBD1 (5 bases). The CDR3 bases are TGCAGCGTGGCAGGGTTACATGGCTACACCTTC. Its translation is CSVAGLHGYTF.